Listed below are T cell receptor beta chains from one sample, sequenced in a study of shared clonotypes between healthy human individuals. Sequencing used immunoSEQ multiplex PCR; TCRdb keeps in-frame clones, though not all of them. Of millions of clones in the sample, just over 90% were seen once. The sequenced material came from naive CD4+ T cells from PBMCs. The origin of the receptors is a young man in good health. Some clones in this sample may be carry-over from other donors' samples. The CDR3 runs from the conserved cysteine through the conserved F or W. D genes are given only for firm matches. Some rows have no size entry. The others give once, few or many, or a class for an expanded clone.

d_call clone_size j_call v_call cdr3_aa cdr3_nt
. . TRBJ1-1 TRBV6-5 CASSYGFGSRTIEAFF TGTGCCAGCAGTTACGGGTTTGGCTCCAGAACGATTGAAGCTTTCTTT
TRBD2 . TRBJ2-7 TRBV28 CASSPPGLATYEQYF TGTGCCAGCAGCCCACCGGGACTAGCGACCTACGAGCAGTACTTC
TRBD2 . TRBJ2-3 TRBV6-6 CASSRSGSELTDTQYF TGTGCCAGCAGTCGTAGCGGGAGCGAACTCACAGATACGCAGTATTTT
. once TRBJ1-1 TRBV10-3 CAIGSASTEAFF TGTGCCATCGGTTCAGCAAGCACTGAAGCTTTCTTT
TRBD1 . TRBJ1-3 TRBV5-1 CASSLPGQGNTIYF TGCGCCAGCAGCCTGCCGGGACAGGGAAACACCATATATTTT
. . TRBJ2-2 TRBV29-1 CSVDPVGAGELFF TGCAGCGTTGACCCCGTGGGAGCCGGGGAGCTGTTTTTT
. . TRBJ2-6 TRBV4-2 CASSQGAASPGANVLTF TGTGCCAGCAGCCAAGGGGCGGCTTCCCCTGGGGCCAACGTCCTGACTTTC
TRBD2 . TRBJ2-2 TRBV25-1 CASSDLTSGTHTGELFF TGTGCCAGCAGTGATTTGACTAGCGGGACCCACACCGGGGAGCTGTTTTTT
TRBD2 . TRBJ2-2 TRBV29-1 CSASPGGPFTGELFF TGCAGCGCGAGCCCGGGAGGGCCGTTCACCGGGGAGCTGTTTTTT
TRBD2 . TRBJ2-1 TRBV27 CASTPRVAGYNEQFF TGTGCCAGCACCCCCCGGGTAGCGGGATACAATGAGCAGTTCTTC
TRBD1 . TRBJ1-5 TRBV19 CASSTRTGAYQPQHF TGTGCCAGTAGTACACGGACAGGCGCTTATCAGCCCCAGCATTTT
. . TRBJ2-3 TRBV18 CASSPQGSGGTDTQYF TGTGCCAGCTCACCACAGGGGTCGGGAGGCACAGATACGCAGTATTTT
. once TRBJ1-2 TRBV6-1 CASSESPGRFYGYTF TGTGCCAGCAGTGAAAGCCCTGGGAGATTCTATGGCTACACCTTC
TRBD1 . TRBJ1-3 TRBV5-1 CASSPGTGGRNTIYF TGCGCCAGCAGCCCCGGGACAGGGGGACGAAACACCATATATTTT
. . TRBJ2-5 TRBV6-1 CASSEASIYGETQYF TGTGCCAGCAGTGAAGCCTCGATTTACGGGGAGACCCAGTACTTC
. . TRBJ2-1 TRBV27 CASSPWGLGPQYNEQFF TGTGCCAGCAGTCCTTGGGGTTTGGGGCCCCAATACAATGAGCAGTTCTTC
. . TRBJ1-4 TRBV11-2 CASSVWVETNEKLFF TGTGCCAGCAGCGTATGGGTTGAAACTAATGAAAAACTGTTTTTT
. . TRBJ2-6 TRBV10-3 CAISGRLTSGANVLTF TGTGCCATCAGTGGGAGACTTACCTCTGGGGCCAACGTCCTGACTTTC
TRBD1 . TRBJ2-7 TRBV5-1 CASSLGEGGYYEQYF TGCGCCAGCAGCTTGGGTGAAGGGGGCTACTACGAGCAGTACTTC
. . TRBJ2-4 TRBV6-1 CASSEGGTKNIQYF TGTGCCAGCAGTGAGGGTGGAACCAAAAACATTCAGTACTTC
TRBD2 once TRBJ2-1 TRBV19 CASSILYGLAGHNEQFF TGTGCCAGTAGTATATTGTACGGACTAGCGGGCCACAATGAGCAGTTCTTC
. . TRBJ1-5 TRBV28 CASSSPSAQHF TGTGCCAGCAGTTCCCCGTCAGCCCAGCATTTT
TRBD2 . TRBJ2-1 TRBV4-2 CASSRGLAGGNEQFF TGTGCCAGCAGCCGGGGACTAGCGGGGGGGAATGAGCAGTTCTTC
TRBD1 . TRBJ2-3 TRBV6-5 CASSSGTGTDTQYF TGTGCCAGCAGTTCCGGGACAGGCACAGATACGCAGTATTTT
. . TRBJ2-7 TRBV6-1 CASSEELAGAYEQYF TGTGCCAGCAGTGAAGAGTTGGCAGGGGCCTACGAGCAGTACTTC
TRBD1 . TRBJ1-2 TRBV7-2 CASSLGGTAYGYTF TGTGCCAGCAGCTTAGGTGGGACAGCTTATGGCTACACCTTC
TRBD1 . TRBJ1-1 TRBV6-5 CASSRGQGNTEAFF TGTGCCAGCAGCCGTGGACAGGGAAACACTGAAGCTTTCTTT
TRBD2 . TRBJ2-7 TRBV9 CASSVETSGTYEQYF TGTGCCAGCAGCGTAGAAACTAGCGGAACCTACGAGCAGTACTTC
. . TRBJ2-2 TRBV12-1 CASSFGVYRDRGPVSTGELFF TGTGCCAGCAGCTTTGGTGTCTACCGGGACAGGGGGCCGGTTAGTACCGGGGAGCTGTTTTTT
. . TRBJ2-3 TRBV19 CARETTRADTQYF TGTGCCAGGGAGACCACTCGAGCAGATACGCAGTATTTT
TRBD1 . TRBJ2-7 TRBV5-1 CASSRRDSSYEQYF TGCGCCAGCAGCCGTCGGGACAGCTCCTACGAGCAGTACTTC
. once TRBJ1-5 TRBV18 CASSPLRQGLGQPQHF TGTGCCAGCTCACCACTTCGGCAGGGCTTAGGTCAGCCCCAGCATTTT
TRBD1 . TRBJ2-7 TRBV5-4 CASSPPGQALYEQYF TGTGCCAGCAGCCCCCCCGGACAGGCTCTTTACGAGCAGTACTTC
. . TRBJ2-7 TRBV9 CASSVALGREQYF TGTGCCAGCAGCGTAGCTTTGGGGCGCGAGCAGTACTTC
. . TRBJ2-2 TRBV5-1 CASSLEPAGTGGELFF TGCGCCAGCAGCTTGGAGCCGGCCGGGACGGGCGGGGAGCTGTTTTTT
. . TRBJ2-1 TRBV5-4 CASSLGQGGGDEQFF TGTGCCAGCAGCTTGGGTCAGGGTGGAGGCGATGAGCAGTTCTTC
. . TRBJ1-1 TRBV25-1 CASSADGGRAFF TGTGCCAGCAGTGCAGACGGCGGGCGCGCTTTCTTT
TRBD2 . TRBJ2-1 TRBV28 CASSLTTSGRLSEQFF TGTGCCAGCAGTCTAACCACTAGCGGGAGGCTTAGTGAGCAGTTCTTC
. . TRBJ1-2 TRBV21-1 CASSKHPYYGYTF TGTGCCAGCAGCAAACACCCTTACTATGGCTACACCTTC
. . TRBJ1-1 TRBV5-1 CASSRGANTEAFF TGCGCCAGCTCCCGGGGGGCCAACACTGAAGCTTTCTTT
. . TRBJ1-5 TRBV28 CASSLYREGNQPQHF TGTGCCAGCAGTTTGTACAGGGAGGGCAATCAGCCCCAGCATTTT